A selection of T cell receptor beta chains follows, all from one sample in a study of cytomegalovirus exposure and HLA in healthy donors. Sequencing was performed with immunoSEQ multiplex PCR; in TCRdb, only in-frame clones are kept and a portion is missing. This repertoire shows about 70,000 clones, around 73% found once; its top ten account for about 3%. The sample taken for sequencing was PBMCs. The receptor set was obtained from a girl aged 10-17 years in good health and CMV-seropositive. The CDR3 runs from the conserved cysteine through the conserved F or W. The D gene is left open where the match is weak. Some rows mark clone size as missing; the rest say once, few, many or name a class of expanded clone.

TRBJ1-4 | TRBV6-1 | TRBD1 | few | 17 | TGTGCCAGCAGTGAAGTATACAGGGGGCAGACTAATGAAAAACTGTTTTTT | CASSEVYRGQTNEKLFF
TRBJ2-7 | TRBV4-1 | TRBD1 | NA | 14 | TGCGCCAGCAGCCCGAGACAGGGCTCCTACGAGCAGTACTTC | CASSPRQGSYEQYF
TRBJ2-3 | TRBV30 | TRBD2 | NA | 14 | TGTGCCTCGGACCAGGACGGGAGGGACGATACGCAGTATTTT | CASDQDGRDDTQYF
TRBJ1-1 | TRBV5-1 | TRBD1 | NA | 14 | TGCGCCAGCAGCTTGGACAGGGGTGTAACTGAAGCTTTCTTT | CASSLDRGVTEAFF
TRBJ2-7 | TRBV10-3 | NA | NA | 14 | TGTGCCATCAGTGGGGGGGTTTGGTCCTACGAGCAGTACTTC | CAISGGVWSYEQYF
TRBJ1-1 | TRBV19 | TRBD1 | NA | 14 | TGTGCCAGTAGTGGGACAGGGGCAGGGACTGAAGCTTTCTTT | CASSGTGAGTEAFF
TRBJ2-5 | TRBV25-1 | NA | NA | 13 | TGTGCCAGCAGTGAACAGGGAAGAGAGACCCAGTACTTC | CASSEQGRETQYF
TRBJ2-7 | TRBV28 | TRBD2 | NA | 13 | TGTGCCAGCAGGCCCCGGGGGGGAGACGAGCAGTACTTC | CASRPRGGDEQYF
TRBJ2-6 | TRBV6-5 | NA | NA | 14 | TGTGCCAGCAGTTACGCGACTGGGGCCAACGTCCTGACTTTC | CASSYATGANVLTF
TRBJ1-2 | TRBV2 | NA | NA | 12 | TGTGCCAGCATAGGAGGGTTTTATGGCTACACCTTC | CASIGGFYGYTF
TRBJ2-4 | TRBV6-1 | NA | NA | 11 | TGTGCCAGCAGGGTCGGGGAGGTTCAGTACTTC | CASRVGEVQYF
TRBJ2-2 | TRBV4-1 | TRBD1 | many | 16 | TGCGCCAGCAGTCACTGGACAGGAGGAAACACCGGGGAGCTGTTTTTT | CASSHWTGGNTGELFF
TRBJ1-2 | TRBV19 | NA | few | 14 | TGTGCCAGTAGTCGGACTGATGCTAACTATGGCTACACCTTC | CASSRTDANYGYTF
TRBJ2-7 | TRBV10-1 | TRBD1 | NA | 13 | TGCGCCAGCAGCCGTGACAGGGGGGGCGAGCAGTACTTC | CASSRDRGGEQYF
TRBJ1-1 | TRBV7-2 | NA | NA | 16 | TGTGCCAGCAGCTTAAGGGGCCCGGGGGGCCTATATCTAGCTTTCTTT | CASSLRGPGGLYLAFF
TRBJ2-7 | TRBV30 | NA | NA | 12 | TGTGACTGGGGGGGACAGTCCTACGAGCAGTACTTC | CDWGGQSYEQYF
TRBJ2-7 | TRBV6-1 | TRBD1 | few | 17 | TGTGCCAGCAGTGAAGACTTCCGGGACAGGGGTTTTGGCGAGCAGTACTTC | CASSEDFRDRGFGEQYF
TRBJ1-1 | TRBV14 | NA | NA | 15 | TGTGCCAGCAAACCTCACTATCAGGGTGGCACTGAAGCTTTCTTT | CASKPHYQGGTEAFF
TRBJ2-7 | TRBV16 | TRBD1 | large | 14 | TGTGCCAGCAGCCACTGGGACAGGGCCTACGAGCAGTACTTC | CASSHWDRAYEQYF
TRBJ2-3 | TRBV9 | TRBD2 | NA | 15 | TGTGCCAGCAGCGTGGCTAGCGGGGGGGGACATACGCAGTATTTT | CASSVASGGGHTQYF
TRBJ2-1 | TRBV5-1 | NA | NA | 16 | TGCGCCAGCAGCAGAATAAAGCGGAGCGGCTACAATGAGCAGTTCTTC | CASSRIKRSGYNEQFF
TRBJ1-5 | TRBV6-1 | NA | few | 15 | TGTGCCAGCAGTTTCCAGGGGTATAGCAATCAGCCCCAGCATTTT | CASSFQGYSNQPQHF
TRBJ2-3 | TRBV11-1 | NA | NA | 15 | TGTGCCAGCAGCGGAACTAGTCCAGATGTTAGTACGCAGTATTTT | CASSGTSPDVSTQYF
TRBJ2-5 | TRBV2 | TRBD1 | NA | 12 | TGTGCCACGGACAGGGGTCAAGAGACCCAGTACTTC | CATDRGQETQYF
TRBJ1-6 | TRBV11-2 | NA | NA | 11 | TGTGCCAGCAGCGTCTCTGCACCCCTCCACTTT | CASSVSAPLHF